The entry below gives a single T cell receptor (gamma chain) sequence along with its context. There is no known antigen for this receptor. A far larger clone is off by one base, so a read error is likely. Other DNA sequences in the sample encode the same CDR3. The record originates from a study of gamma delta lymphoproliferative disorders and STAT genes (dated by TCRdb to 2016 to 2018). Describing the broader study: The LymphoTrack Dx TCRG Assay was used to prepare gamma-chain libraries from at least 50 ng of genomic DNA. Because no corresponding Invivoscribe delta assay was available, delta-chain libraries were prepared according to the EuroClonality-NGS working group standard operating procedure. Within a larger immunophenotypic and STAT-mutation study, TCR gamma and delta CDR3 repertoires were profiled by deep sequencing in Tgammadelta lymphoproliferative disease patients and healthy controls. Two gamma-chain samples and all delta-chain samples were sequenced twice to confirm results. What the authors observed across the whole study: Almost every major gamma and delta clonotype in patients was public, meaning shared with at least one healthy donor, and only a couple of gamma clonotypes were private to disease. When whole repertoires were clustered, patient gamma repertoires were grouped separately from healthy controls, whereas no separation between groups was observed for delta repertoires. Control T cells likely spanned varied maturation stages, while leukemic cells were skewed toward terminal effectors, potentially limiting patient-control comparisons. The authors pointed out that NGS specificity may be lower at low frequencies, so whether leukemic clones are public or private needs to be confirmed.

The CDR3 sequence holds 15 residues, the cysteine and phenylalanine included. Just CDR3 DNA is preserved here, 45 bases in frame from base 1. Both library methods used multiplex PCR with primers targeting conserved V and J regions of the TCR genes. The amplicons were purified, pooled and then sequenced on an Illumina MiSeq platform. In the source study's methods: MiXCR performed V(D)J alignment, clonotype assembly and translation, and VDJtools was used for functionality assessment and CDR3 repertoire analyses. CDR3 was defined per IMGT, and analyses were restricted to productive sequences using functional genes, excluding ORF genes and pseudogenes. A custom Python script was used to look across all patients and controls for identical amino acid CDR3s belonging to major clonotypes, meaning those with a frequency of >=5%. A one-sided non-parametric Wilcoxon test was used to compare clonotype frequencies in patients versus controls. TCRdb called clones anew from the public reads via CATT; matching DNA rows were later pooled. What appears here as the V and J calls and clone size reflects TCRdb's work, not the paper's. This sample has 1,500 to 2,000 gamma-chain clones in its table, and 15% to 25% of those were observed once. 33% of the sample rests with the top ten.

TCR sequencing was performed on genomic DNA from peripheral blood mononuclear cells isolated from patients and controls. As controls, around 23 healthy adult blood donors (median age 64 years; about twelve males and around eleven females) were included and were matched to patients for age and sex. The source of this sequence is a human donor in good health. Sequences were obtained from blood. The rearranged segments are TRGV10 and TRGJP1. The J gene comes from matching the DNA to germline here; TCRdb lacks it. TRGV10 is noted as an ORF with a role that remains uncertain. Read as DNA, the sequence is TGCGCTGCGTGGGATCGGCGATGCACTGGTTGGTTCAAGATATTT. Translation gives CAAWDRRCTGWFKIF.